Each of the 3 T cell receptor beta chains below was sequenced from the same sample in a study of cytomegalovirus exposure and HLA in healthy donors. Sequenced by immunoSEQ multiplex PCR; TCRdb stores in-frame clones only, minus some. The sample contains approximately 58,000 clones, roughly 94% of which appear only once. Sequencing was done on a sample of PBMCs. The receptor source for this set is a young man in good health and CMV-seronegative.

This CDR3 is CASSGWGQGRIQPQHF. The CDR3 DNA sequence: TGTGCCAGCAGCGGATGGGGACAGGGGAGGATTCAGCCCCAGCATTTT. The chain has TRBV5-6 and TRBJ1-5; 10 bases line up with TRBD1. This CDR3 contains 16 residues. V gave up 4 bases and J gave up 6 bases; unmatched junction bases: 10. CDR1 is SGHDT, CDR2 YYEEEE, per germline.

This chain links TRBV11-2 with TRBJ2-7; 10 bases match TRBD2. The CDR3 consists of 15 residues. Germline trimming cut 5 bases from V and 1 base from J; bases unmatched to any gene: 5. CDR1 is SGHAT and CDR2 is FQNNGV in the germline V gene. The CDR3 sequence: CASSPGLAFSYEQYF. The CDR3 coding sequence is TGTGCCAGCAGCCCGGGACTAGCGTTTTCCTACGAGCAGTACTTC.

The chain employs TRBV5-1 and TRBJ2-7; TRBD2 aligns across 9 bases. Germline V gives CDR1 SGHRS, CDR2 YFSETQ. The V segment lost 5 bases and the J segment 1 base; nucleotides outside the gene matches: 10. This CDR3 has 16 amino acids. For the CDR3, the DNA is TGCGCCAGCAGTAGGCTAGCGGGGACGGGATCCTACGAGCAGTACTTC. Encoded protein: CASSRLAGTGSYEQYF. Together with reference TRBV5-1 and TRBJ2-7, the CDR3 gives the full variable domain: KAGVTQTPRYLIKTRGQQVTLSCSPISGHRSVSWYQQTPGQGLQFLFEYFSETQRNKGNFPGRFSGRQFSNSRSEMNVSTLELGDSALYLCASSRLAGTGSYEQYFGPGTRLTVT.